The 32 T cell receptor beta chains below all came from one sample that was sequenced in a study of CD8+CD57+ T cells in acquired aplastic anemia. Only patients with CD8+CD57+ cell expansion on flow cytometry were chosen for sequencing. Profiles of TCR beta VDJ and CDR3 were generated from a genomic DNA template. TCRdb re-derived calls from the reads in MiXCR, one entry per CDR3 protein. The sample shows 150,000 to 200,000 distinct CDR3 sequences, around 50% of them seen only once. Specimen: sorted CD4+, CD8+, or CD8+CD57+ T cells (not recorded which) from PBMCs. The receptors stem from a human donor with aplastic anemia.

The chain recombines TRBV24-1 with TRBJ2-3, with D unresolved. The CDR3 loop spans 13 amino acids. Trimming pared 5 bases from V and 0 bases from J, leaving 5 bases between. Germline values: CDR1 KGHDR, CDR2 SFDVKD. The CDR3 spells CATSAGSTDTQYF. Here the CDR3 DNA reads TGTGCCACCAGTGCCGGTAGCACAGATACGCAGTATTTT.

This clonotype was seen at least ten times. This chain connects TRBV6-4 to TRBJ1-1; 8 bases agree with TRBD1. The CDR3 sequence is 14 residues long. With 4 bases clipped from V and 3 bases from J, the junction kept 4 bases outside the gene matches. Germline CDR1 and CDR2: MRHNA and SNTAGT. CDR3 nucleotide sequence: TGTGCCAGCAGTGCACAGGGGGTGGACACTGAAGCTTTCTTT. Residues: CASSAQGVDTEAFF.

This clonotype was counted at least ten times. The V and J genes are TRBV9 and TRBJ1-5; D gene unclear. Germline-derived CDR1 and CDR2 are SGDLS and YYNGEE. Between the trimmed V and J ends, which lost 0 bases and 0 bases, there was a span of 13 bases. The CDR3 runs to 17 residues. As DNA, the CDR3 is TGTGCCAGCAGCGTAGGCCATTCTATCAATAGCAATCAGCCCCAGCATTTT. Encoded protein: CASSVGHSINSNQPQHF. The entire variable domain, with the rest obtained from reference TRBV9 and TRBJ1-5, is as follows: DSGVTQTPKHLITATGQRVTLRCSPRSGDLSVYWYQQSLDQGLQFLIQYYNGEERAKGNILERFSAQQFPDLHSELNLSSLELGDSALYFCASSVGHSINSNQPQHFGDGTRLSIL.

In this sample, this clonotype turned up a few times. The genes are TRBV6-1 and TRBJ2-1, with 7 bases identical to TRBD2. With V trimmed by 9 bases and J by 6 bases, 14 bases remained unmatched. This CDR3 region has 15 residues. Germline CDR1 MNHNS, CDR2 SASEGT. The CDR3 DNA follows: TGTGCCAGACCGGGGAATCCCCGGACTAGCAATGAGCAGTTCTTC. Translation: CARPGNPRTSNEQFF.

There are many counts of this clonotype. This rearrangement joins TRBV7-3 to TRBJ1-6; 10 positions agree with TRBD1. The junction had 5 bases not matched to a gene; V was cut back by 3 bases and J by 9 bases. There are 15 residues in the CDR3. Looked up from germline, CDR1 is SGHTA and CDR2 is FQGTGA. CDR3 DNA sequence: TGTGCCAGCAGCTTGGGCGGGACAGGGGTTTCACCCCTCCACTTT. Protein product: CASSLGGTGVSPLHF.

This clonotype was seen at least ten times. The chain uses TRBV9 and TRBJ2-2, with 9 nucleotides matching TRBD1. Germline V gene data show CDR1 as SGDLS and CDR2 as YYNGEE. V shed 3 bases and J 4 bases; nucleotides not matched to a gene: 10. CDR3 length: 17 amino acids. This chain's CDR3 is CASSAQPGQGFTGELFF. The CDR3 DNA sequence: TGTGCCAGCAGCGCGCAACCGGGACAGGGTTTCACCGGGGAGCTGTTTTTT.

This chain uses TRBV14 with TRBJ1-2; 8 positions agree with TRBD1. The CDR3 is 13 residues long. The germline CDR1 and CDR2 sequences are SGHDN and FVKESK. Losses at the gene ends were 4 bases for V and 7 bases for J; bases not matched to a gene: 5. The chain's CDR3 is CASSPQDRAGYTF. DNA of the CDR3: TGTGCCAGCAGCCCTCAGGACAGGGCTGGCTACACCTTC.

The gene calls are TRBV30 and TRBJ1-2; D not resolved. V was trimmed by 7 bases and J by 0 bases, leaving 9 bases between them. CDR3 size: 12 residues. Germline CDR1 GTSNPN, CDR2 SVGIG (reference sequence). The CDR3 DNA sequence: TGTGCCTACGACCAAACTAACTATGGCTACACCTTC. Translation gives CAYDQTNYGYTF.

This clonotype was seen a handful of times. The chain recombines TRBV6-5 with TRBJ1-5; possible D gene TRBD1, 5 bases. Germline V gives CDR1 MNHEY, CDR2 SVGAGI. The V and J ends lost 3 bases and 7 bases respectively, with 10 bases between them. The CDR3 runs 13 residues. The CDR3 protein is CASSYLGDQPQHF. CDR3 coding DNA: TGTGCCAGCAGTTATTTGGGGGACCAGCCCCAGCATTTT.

This clonotype was observed many times. V is TRBV6-5 and J is TRBJ1-5; D is unresolved. CDR1 is MNHEY and CDR2 is SVGAGI in the germline V gene. The CDR3 extends over 13 amino acids. The germline V and J ends were trimmed by 4 bases and 7 bases, with 11 bases remaining between them. CDR3 sequence: CASSLDRLQPQHF. The DNA of the CDR3 is TGTGCCAGCAGTTTGGACCGGTTGCAGCCCCAGCATTTT.

The J gene is TRBJ1-6, the V gene TRBV25-1; D gene unclear. The CDR3 sequence is 14 residues long. Germline CDR1 is MGHDK and CDR2 is SYGVNS. The CDR3 sequence: CARVTSSYNSPLHF. CDR3 sequence (DNA): TGTGCTAGAGTAACGAGCTCCTATAATTCACCCCTCCACTTT. Full variable domain (remainder filled in from reference TRBV25-1 and TRBJ1-6): EADIYQTPRYLVIGTGKKITLECSQTMGHDKMYWYQQDPGMELHLIHYSYGVNSTEKGDLSSESTVSRIRTEHFPLTLESARPSHTSQYLCARVTSSYNSPLHFGNGTRLTVT.

This clonotype has at least ten counts. This sequence joins TRBV11-2 and TRBJ1-5; D not certain. The CDR3 consists of 16 residues. The germline V and J ends were trimmed by 2 bases and 0 bases, with 11 bases remaining between them. Per germline, CDR1 SGHAT and CDR2 FQNNGV. The CDR3: CASSLSHSFSNQPQHF. The CDR3 nucleotides are TGTGCCAGCAGCTTATCCCACAGCTTTAGCAATCAGCCCCAGCATTTT.

This clonotype has at least ten counts. V is TRBV7-2 and J is TRBJ2-2, with 7 bases that match TRBD2. V shed 2 bases, J shed 2 bases, and the junction held 8 bases outside the gene matches. The CDR3 has 17 residues. Germline-derived CDR1 and CDR2 are SGHTA and FQGNSA. In DNA form, the CDR3 reads TGTGCCAGCAGCTTATTATCGGGAGGCCTAAACACCGGGGAGCTGTTTTTT. It codes for CASSLLSGGLNTGELFF.

The rearrangement joins TRBV9 to TRBJ2-5; no reliable D call. Germline values: CDR1 SGDLS, CDR2 YYNGEE. CDR3 length equals 14 residues. V was clipped by 2 bases and J by 2 bases, with 10 bases between them. CDR3 loop: CASSVSGLQETQYF. The CDR3 region has the DNA TGTGCCAGCAGCGTTTCCGGATTACAAGAGACCCAGTACTTC.

This clonotype was seen at least ten times. The rearrangement uses TRBV24-1 and TRBJ2-1, with TRBD1 matching 8 bases. The CDR3 consists of 16 residues. Unmatched junction bases numbered 7, after V lost 3 bases and J lost 4 bases. Germline assignment: CDR1 KGHDR and CDR2 SFDVKD. The CDR3 DNA sequence: TGTGCCACCAGTGATGTAGACAGGGGAAGGTACAATGAGCAGTTCTTC. This codes for CATSDVDRGRYNEQFF.

The rearrangement links TRBV20-1 to TRBJ2-7; no clear D. Germline V lookup: CDR1 DFQATT, CDR2 SNEGSKA (reference sequence). This CDR3 has 11 amino acids. The V gene lost 3 bases and the J gene lost 5 bases, with 8 bases spanning the gap. The CDR3 spells CSASGRNEQYF. CDR3 sequence (DNA): TGCAGTGCTAGTGGAAGGAACGAGCAGTACTTC.

The V gene is TRBV28, the J gene TRBJ2-1; the D gene is possibly TRBD1 (6 bases). Germline V gene lookup returns CDR1 MDHEN and CDR2 SYDVKM. The V end lost 6 bases, the J end lost 0 bases, and 9 bases lay between the germline ends. This CDR3 has 14 amino acids. CDR3 sequence reads: CASSRDTSYNEQFF. The CDR3, as DNA: TGTGCCAGCAGCAGGGACACCTCCTACAATGAGCAGTTCTTC.

The table lists this clonotype with many counts. This chain joins TRBV7-8 and TRBJ2-3; 7 bases line up with TRBD2. This CDR3 spans 15 amino acids. V lost 1 base and J lost 0; bases outside the gene matches: 1. CDR1 and CDR2 from the germline V gene are SGHVS and FQNEAQ. Here the CDR3 reads CASSLGTRSTDTQYF. Written as DNA, the CDR3 is TGTGCCAGCAGCTTAGGGACTAGAAGCACAGATACGCAGTATTTT.

This clonotype was recorded at least ten times. The chain carries TRBV2 and TRBJ2-7; 7 bases align to TRBD2. V lost 7 bases to trimming and J lost 1 base; unmatched junction nucleotides: 7. The germline CDR1 and CDR2 sequences are SNHLY and FYNNEI. The length of the CDR3 is 14 residues. CDR3 region: CASNAERDSYEQYF. The CDR3 DNA reads as TGTGCCAGCAACGCGGAGCGGGATTCCTACGAGCAGTACTTC.

This sequence joins TRBV18 and TRBJ1-2, with a possible D match to TRBD1 (6 bases). This CDR3 comprises 13 residues. CDR1 and CDR2 (germline): KGHSH, LQKENI. Trimming removed 6 bases from V and 8 bases from J, with 16 bases in between. The CDR3 nucleotides are TGTGCCAGCTCGCCGAGGGGACACCCGGGCTACACCTTC. Translating gives CASSPRGHPGYTF.

In its sample, this clonotype was seen many times. This rearrangement joins TRBV5-1 to TRBJ2-1; D call uncertain. V shed 0 bases and J shed 2 bases, with 6 bases lying between them. Germline-derived CDR1 and CDR2 are SGHRS and YFSETQ. The CDR3 length is 14 residues. The CDR3 region has the DNA TGCGCCAGCAGCTTGGAGGCCCCCTACAATGAGCAGTTCTTC. This codes for CASSLEAPYNEQFF.

This clonotype was detected ten times or more. The rearrangement joins TRBV19 to TRBJ1-2; D gene unclear. CDR1 is LNHDA and CDR2 is SQIVND in the germline V gene (reference sequence). The V and J ends lost 4 bases and 5 bases respectively, with 14 bases between them. This CDR3 has 14 amino acids. CDR3 coding DNA: TGTGCCAGTAGTACCCGAGATCAGGTTTATGGCTACACCTTC. It is translated as CASSTRDQVYGYTF.

At least ten counts were recorded for this clonotype. The chain joins TRBV6-5 to TRBJ1-5; D is unclear. Germline assignment: CDR1 MNHEY and CDR2 SVGAGI. V lost 2 bases and J 4 bases, leaving 9 bases between the germline ends. The length of the CDR3 is 14 residues. The CDR3 loop reads CASSYRDTNQPQHF. The CDR3 DNA reads as TGTGCCAGCAGTTACCGGGATACTAATCAGCCCCAGCATTTT.

The CDR3 coding sequence is TGCAGTGCTAAGTTCTCGCCGGGACTAGCGGGAGGGGGAACCCACAATGAGCAGTTCTTC. It yields the protein CSAKFSPGLAGGGTHNEQFF. The chain is built from TRBV20-1 and TRBJ2-7; 16 bases line up with TRBD2. The DNA end is more similar to TRBJ2-1, so the J call may be wrong. Germline V CDR1 and CDR2: DFQATT, SNEGSKA (reference sequence). The CDR3 runs to 20 residues.

J is TRBJ2-3 and V is TRBV30; TRBD1 might be the D (6 bases). This CDR3 is built from 13 residues. Germline loops: CDR1 GTSNPN, CDR2 SVGIG (reference sequence). Trimming removed 4 bases at V and 10 bases at J, with 18 bases between. DNA for the CDR3: TGTGCCTGGAAGGGGGACAAGGAAGGTGCGCAGTATTTT. It yields the protein CAWKGDKEGAQYF.

This clonotype was picked up many times. V usage is TRBV18 and J usage is TRBJ2-5, with D tentatively TRBD1 (5 bases). CDR3 length equals 13 residues. V gave up 3 bases and J gave up 5 bases, with 10 bases separating them. The V gene's germline CDR1 is KGHSH and CDR2 LQKENI. The DNA of the CDR3 is TGTGCCAGCTCACCGGTCAGGGTGGAGACCCAGTACTTC. This codes for CASSPVRVETQYF.

The chain employs TRBV25-1 and TRBJ2-3; 8 bases fit TRBD2. The V segment lost 6 bases and the J segment 3 bases; nucleotides outside the gene matches: 17. This CDR3 is 18 amino acids long. Germline CDR1 and CDR2: MGHDK and SYGVNS. The CDR3 loop reads CASSRPRSGSSGTDTQYF. The CDR3 bases are TGTGCCAGCAGCCGGCCCAGGAGCGGGAGTTCCGGTACAGATACGCAGTATTTT. Full variable domain (outside the CDR3, taken from reference TRBV25-1 and TRBJ2-3): EADIYQTPRYLVIGTGKKITLECSQTMGHDKMYWYQQDPGMELHLIHYSYGVNSTEKGDLSSESTVSRIRTEHFPLTLESARPSHTSQYLCASSRPRSGSSGTDTQYFGPGTRLTVL.

The chain employs TRBV29-1 and TRBJ2-3; the D is unclear. Germline CDR1 SQVTM, CDR2 ANQGSEA. This CDR3 has 11 amino acids. V lost 5 bases and J lost 5, with 8 bases in between. The CDR3 sequence: CSVRIGDTQYF. CDR3 nucleotide sequence: TGCAGCGTTCGAATAGGAGATACGCAGTATTTT.

Note on this clonotype: The junction departs from germline at one end; a sequencing error may be responsible. The rearrangement uses TRBV7-2 and TRBJ2-3; no reliable D call. Germline CDR1 and CDR2: SGHTA and FQGNSA. CDR3 length: 11 amino acids. The CDR3 region is CAGSFTDTQYF. The CDR3 DNA is TGTGCCGGCAGCTTTACAGATACGCAGTATTTT.

This clonotype has a count of ten or more. The chain couples TRBV6-1 to TRBJ1-6; TRBD1 aligns across 7 bases. V was clipped by 6 bases and J by 8 bases; unmatched bases: 7. The CDR3 is made up of 14 amino acids. The V gene's germline CDR1 is MNHNS and CDR2 SASEGT. In DNA, the CDR3 is TGTGCCAGCAGCGGACGGGACAGCTATTCACCCCTCCACTTT. The encoded protein is CASSGRDSYSPLHF.

There are many counts of this clonotype. As DNA, the CDR3 is TGCGCCAGCAGCTTGGAACGGGGCTTGAACACTGAAGCTTTCTTT. Residues: CASSLERGLNTEAFF. The J gene is TRBJ1-1, the V gene TRBV5-1, with D perhaps matching TRBD1 (5 bases). This CDR3 is 15 amino acids long. V was trimmed by 0 bases and J by 0 bases, leaving 9 bases between them. Germline assignment: CDR1 SGHRS and CDR2 YFSETQ.

J is TRBJ2-7 and V is TRBV20-1, with TRBD2 matching over 7 bases. The J segment lost 7 bases and the V segment lost 3 bases, leaving 15 bases of the junction unmatched. This CDR3 region has 15 residues. Germline-derived CDR1 and CDR2 are DFQATT and SNEGSKA (reference sequence). Written as DNA, the CDR3 is TGCAGTGCTAGGTGGGGCGGGGGAGCCTACGTGGAGCAGTACTTC. Protein product: CSARWGGGAYVEQYF.